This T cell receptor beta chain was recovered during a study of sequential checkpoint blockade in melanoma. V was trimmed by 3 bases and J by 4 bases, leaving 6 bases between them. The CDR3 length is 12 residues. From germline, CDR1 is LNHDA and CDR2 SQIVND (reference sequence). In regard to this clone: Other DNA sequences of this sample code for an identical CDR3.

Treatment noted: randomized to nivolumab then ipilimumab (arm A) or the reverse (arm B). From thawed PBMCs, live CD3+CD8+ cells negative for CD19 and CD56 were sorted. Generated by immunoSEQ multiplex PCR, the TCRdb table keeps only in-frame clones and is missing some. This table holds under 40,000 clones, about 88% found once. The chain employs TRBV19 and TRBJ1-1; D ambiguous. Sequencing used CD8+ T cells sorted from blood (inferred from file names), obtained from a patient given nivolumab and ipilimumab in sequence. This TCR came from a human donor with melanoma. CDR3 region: CASSIGITEAFF. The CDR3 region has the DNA TGTGCCAGTAGTATCGGTATCACTGAAGCTTTCTTT.